This T cell receptor (beta chain) was sequenced during a study of T cells in Graves' hyperthyroidism and ophthalmopathy (dated by TCRdb to between 2017 and 2020). In terms of the full investigation: Peripheral blood samples were taken at the time of initial diagnosis, prior to any treatment. In addition, the study compared T-cell repertoires in thyroid tissue and in blood from about 6 Graves' hyperthyroidism patients. For training and testing, the 110 or so patients in the discovery cohort were randomly divided in a 7:3 ratio. Whether ophthalmopathy could be predicted prospectively was tested in an independent validation cohort made up of 18 to 20 hyperthyroidism patients plus 17 patients who later progressed to ophthalmopathy. To identify distinguishing TCR V-J signatures, a discovery cohort of roughly 100 patients was used, comprising 43 with Graves' ophthalmopathy and around 60 with stable Graves' hyperthyroidism. Following sampling, methimazole starting at 30 mg daily was given to hyperthyroidism patients, and high-dose intravenous methylprednisolone was given to ophthalmopathy patients. TCR Vbeta CDR3 sequencing of some 140 peripheral blood samples (more than 40 ophthalmopathy, about 80 hyperthyroidism and roughly 17 progressor patients) is reported in the paper.

Points the paper makes about the study in general: No statistical method was used to fix the sample size in advance, and group allocation was not hidden from the investigators. In validation, progression to ophthalmopathy was predicted by the model with 65% to 71% sensitivity and nearly 75% specificity, a median of approximately 6.5 months before onset. Ophthalmopathy was separated from stable hyperthyroidism by a 13 V-J signature model, with 85% to 90% sensitivity and 81% to 82% specificity obtained in cross-validation and 80%/75% obtained in testing. Most expanded thyroid clonotypes (frequency above 0.001) were also found in blood, which suggests that blood repertoires may mirror thyroid immune responses.

The junction shows trimming of 5 bases on V and 3 bases on J, and the gene matches do not reach 9 bases of it. From cysteine to phenylalanine, the CDR3 is 15 amino acids long. Just the 45-base CDR3 DNA is kept, in frame starting at base 1. In the ophthalmopathy patients, disease was moderately to severely active, with a Clinical Activity Score of 3 or more, a NOSPECS grade of 4 or more, and a duration of less than 3 months. The study excluded patients with uncontrolled infections, other autoimmune diseases, pregnancy or lactation. Diagnoses were based on clinical symptoms, serum thyroxine and TRAb, thyroid ultrasound and orbital computed tomography. PBMCs were isolated from about 9 ml of fresh peripheral blood by Ficoll-Paque density gradient centrifugation. Total RNA was extracted with Trizol reagent, and quality was checked on an Agilent 2100 Bioanalyzer. Amplification of TCR beta CDR3 regions was carried out from RNA transcripts. The TCR CDR3 was subjected to a first round of RT-PCR using the HTBI primer set and the Qiagen OneStep RT-PCR kit. Libraries were constructed in a second round of multiplex PCR, after which size selection and purification were carried out. The libraries were sequenced on an Illumina HiSeq2000 using paired-end 100 bp reads. Under the source paper's analysis protocol: Raw data were processed with SOAPnuke, discarding reads with adapters, uncalled bases, mean Phred below 15, or no exact constant-primer or identifier match. COPE v1.2.5 was used to merge high-quality paired reads, and clonotypes were defined as unique nucleotide sequences. MiTCR v1.1 was used to align the clonotypes against IMGT TRBV, TRBD and TRBJ reference segments. The analysis was restricted to V-J combinations with a frequency above 0.0001, which together covered approximately 99% of the repertoires. A TCS score was defined as the ratio between F50 (clonal expansion) and ExV (chaos), using BLOSUM62-based TCRdist between CDR3 peptides within each V-J. Welch's t-statistics and random forest reduced just over 500 V-J features to 10 to 15, which were used in a naive Bayes classifier (R e1071). The Morisita-Horn index was used to measure how similar the thyroid and blood repertoires were. The public reads were quality trimmed at Q25 with fastp and then assembled into clones with MiXCR by TCRdb, keeping productive beta chains. A single entry per CDR3 protein holds the most common genes and DNA from its merged rows. TCRdb, not the authors, supplied the V and J calls. Here the sample has 640,000 or so distinct CDR3 sequences; roughly 14% occur a single time. The biggest ten clones account for over 3.5% of the sample.

This clonotype was counted between two and nine times. Its binding antigen is unknown. The sample holds no much larger clone one base away, and base qualities are not on file. This chain joins TRBV12-3 or TRBV12-4 to TRBJ1-1; TRBD1 lines up with 7 middle nucleotides. The receptor was isolated from a middle-aged woman with Graves' ophthalmopathy. The sequenced sample was blood. Here is the DNA: TGTGCCAGCAGTCGAAGAGGGGGCCACTACACTGAAGCTTTCTTT. It translates to CASSRRGGHYTEAFF.